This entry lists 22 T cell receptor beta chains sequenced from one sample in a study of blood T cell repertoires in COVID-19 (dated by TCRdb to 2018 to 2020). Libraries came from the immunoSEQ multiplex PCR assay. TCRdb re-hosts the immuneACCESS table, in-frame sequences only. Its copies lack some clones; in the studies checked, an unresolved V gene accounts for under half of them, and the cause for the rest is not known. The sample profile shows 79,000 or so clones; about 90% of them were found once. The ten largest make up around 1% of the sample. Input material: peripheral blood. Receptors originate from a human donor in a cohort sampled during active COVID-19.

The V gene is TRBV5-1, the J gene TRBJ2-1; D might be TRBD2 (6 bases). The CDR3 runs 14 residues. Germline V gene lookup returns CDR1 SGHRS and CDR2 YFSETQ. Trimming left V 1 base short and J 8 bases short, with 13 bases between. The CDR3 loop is CASSLTSRLDEQFF. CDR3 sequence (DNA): TGCGCCAGCAGCTTGACTAGCAGACTCGATGAGCAGTTCTTC.

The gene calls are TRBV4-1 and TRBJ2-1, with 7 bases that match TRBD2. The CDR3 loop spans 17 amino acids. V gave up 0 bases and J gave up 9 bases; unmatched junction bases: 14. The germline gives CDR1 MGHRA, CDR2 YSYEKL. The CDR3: CASSQESRRGPGGEQFF. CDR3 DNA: TGCGCCAGCAGCCAAGAAAGTAGACGCGGTCCGGGGGGTGAGCAGTTCTTC.

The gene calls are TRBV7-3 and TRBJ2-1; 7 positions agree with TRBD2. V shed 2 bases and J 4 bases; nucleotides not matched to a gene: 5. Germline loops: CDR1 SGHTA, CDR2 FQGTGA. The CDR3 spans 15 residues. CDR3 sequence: CASSLLASGYNEQFF. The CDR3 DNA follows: TGTGCCAGCAGCTTATTGGCTAGCGGTTACAATGAGCAGTTCTTC.

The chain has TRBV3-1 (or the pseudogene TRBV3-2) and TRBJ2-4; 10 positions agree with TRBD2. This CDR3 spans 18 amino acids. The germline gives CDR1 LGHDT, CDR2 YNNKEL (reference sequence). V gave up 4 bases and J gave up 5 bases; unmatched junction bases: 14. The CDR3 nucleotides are TGTGCCAGCAGCCGCCTAGCGGGAGAGGGGGGTCAAGAAAACATTCAGTACTTC. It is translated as CASSRLAGEGGQENIQYF.

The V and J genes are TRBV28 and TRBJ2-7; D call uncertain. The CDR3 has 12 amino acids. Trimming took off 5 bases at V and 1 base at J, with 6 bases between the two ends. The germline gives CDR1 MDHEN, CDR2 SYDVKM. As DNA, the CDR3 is TGTGCCAGCAGTCCGGAGTCCTACGAGCAGTACTTC. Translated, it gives CASSPESYEQYF.

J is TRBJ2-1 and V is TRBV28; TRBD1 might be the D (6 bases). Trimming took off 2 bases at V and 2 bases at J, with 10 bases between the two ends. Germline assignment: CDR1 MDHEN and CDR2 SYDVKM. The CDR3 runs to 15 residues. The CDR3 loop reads CASSLGGGPYNEQFF. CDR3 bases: TGTGCCAGCAGTTTAGGGGGCGGGCCCTACAATGAGCAGTTCTTC.

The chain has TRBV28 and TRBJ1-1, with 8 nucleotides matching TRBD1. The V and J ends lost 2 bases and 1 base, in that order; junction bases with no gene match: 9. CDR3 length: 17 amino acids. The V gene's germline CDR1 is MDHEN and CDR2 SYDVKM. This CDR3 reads CASSLSQGARGNTEAFF. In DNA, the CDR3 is TGTGCCAGCAGTTTAAGTCAGGGGGCAAGGGGGAACACTGAAGCTTTCTTT.

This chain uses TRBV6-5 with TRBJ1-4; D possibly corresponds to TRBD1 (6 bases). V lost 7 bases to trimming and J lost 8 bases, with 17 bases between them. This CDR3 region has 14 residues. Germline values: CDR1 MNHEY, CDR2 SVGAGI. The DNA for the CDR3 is TGTGCCAGCACCGAACAGGGTCTCGGCGAAAAACTGTTTTTT. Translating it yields CASTEQGLGEKLFF.

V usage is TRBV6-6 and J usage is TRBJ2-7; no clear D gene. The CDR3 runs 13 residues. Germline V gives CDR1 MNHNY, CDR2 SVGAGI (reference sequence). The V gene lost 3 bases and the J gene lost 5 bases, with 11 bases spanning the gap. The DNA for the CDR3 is TGTGCCAGCAGTTATCCCCCCCGGGACGAGCAGTACTTC. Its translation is CASSYPPRDEQYF.

The CDR3 loop is CASKRAGDTIYF. CDR3 coding DNA: TGTGCCAGTAAGAGGGCGGGGGACACCATATATTTT. The V gene is TRBV19, the J gene TRBJ1-3; weak D call: TRBD1 (5 bases). The CDR3 extends over 12 amino acids. CDR1 and CDR2 from the germline V gene are LNHDA and SQIVND (reference sequence). V was shortened by 7 bases and J by 8 bases, with 12 bases between the two germline ends. The full variable domain, rest sourced from reference TRBV19 and TRBJ1-3, is DGGITQSPKYLFRKEGQNVTLSCEQNLNHDAMYWYRQDPGQGLRLIYYSQIVNDFQKGDIAEGYSVSREKKESFPLTVTSAQKNPTAFYLCASKRAGDTIYFGEGSWLTVV.

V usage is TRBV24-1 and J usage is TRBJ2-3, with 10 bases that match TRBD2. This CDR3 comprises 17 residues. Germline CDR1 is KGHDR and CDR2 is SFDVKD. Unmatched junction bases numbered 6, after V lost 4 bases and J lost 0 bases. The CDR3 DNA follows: TGTGCCACCAGTGAACGAAGGACTAGCGGAAGCACAGATACGCAGTATTTT. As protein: CATSERRTSGSTDTQYF.

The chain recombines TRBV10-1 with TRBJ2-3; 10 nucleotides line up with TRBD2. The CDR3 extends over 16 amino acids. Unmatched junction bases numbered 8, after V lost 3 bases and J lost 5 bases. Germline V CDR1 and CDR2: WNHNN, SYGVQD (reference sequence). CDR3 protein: CASSDPLAGMQDTQYF. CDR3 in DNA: TGCGCCAGCAGTGACCCACTAGCGGGAATGCAAGATACGCAGTATTTT.

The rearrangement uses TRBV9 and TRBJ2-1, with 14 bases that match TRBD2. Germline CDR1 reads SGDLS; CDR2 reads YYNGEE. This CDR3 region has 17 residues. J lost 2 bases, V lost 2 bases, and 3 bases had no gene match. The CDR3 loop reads CASSVGTSGSAYNEQFF. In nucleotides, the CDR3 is TGTGCCAGCAGCGTTGGGACTAGCGGGAGCGCCTACAATGAGCAGTTCTTC.

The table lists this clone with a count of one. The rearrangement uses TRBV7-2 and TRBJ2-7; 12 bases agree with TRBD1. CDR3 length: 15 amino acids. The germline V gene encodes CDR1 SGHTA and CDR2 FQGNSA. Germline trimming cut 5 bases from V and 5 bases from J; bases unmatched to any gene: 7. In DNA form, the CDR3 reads TGTGCCAGCAGCCTGGCCGGGACAGGGGGCCACGAGCAGTACTTC. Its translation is CASSLAGTGGHEQYF.

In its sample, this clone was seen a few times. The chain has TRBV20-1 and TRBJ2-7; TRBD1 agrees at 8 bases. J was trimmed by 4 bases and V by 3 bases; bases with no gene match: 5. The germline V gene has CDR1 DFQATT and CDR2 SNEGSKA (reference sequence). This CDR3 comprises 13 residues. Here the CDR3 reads CSASEDREYEQYF. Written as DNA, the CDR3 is TGCAGTGCTAGTGAGGACAGGGAATACGAGCAGTACTTC.

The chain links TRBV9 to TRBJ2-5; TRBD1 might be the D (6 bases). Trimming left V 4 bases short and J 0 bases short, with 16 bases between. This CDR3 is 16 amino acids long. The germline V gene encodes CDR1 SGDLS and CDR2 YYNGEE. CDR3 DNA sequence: TGTGCCAGCAGCCCGCCTTCAGGGGCCTACCAAGAGACCCAGTACTTC. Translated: CASSPPSGAYQETQYF.

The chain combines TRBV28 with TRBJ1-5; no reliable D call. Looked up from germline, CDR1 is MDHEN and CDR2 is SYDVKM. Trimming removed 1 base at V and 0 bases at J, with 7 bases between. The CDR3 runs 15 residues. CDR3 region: CASSLSGLSNQPQHF. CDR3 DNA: TGTGCCAGCAGTTTATCAGGACTTAGCAATCAGCCCCAGCATTTT.

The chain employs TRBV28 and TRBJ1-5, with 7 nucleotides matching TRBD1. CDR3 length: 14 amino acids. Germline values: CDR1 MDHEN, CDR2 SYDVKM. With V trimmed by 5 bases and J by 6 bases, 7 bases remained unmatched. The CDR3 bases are TGTGCCAGCAGTACCGGGACAGTGGGTCAGCCCCAGCATTTT. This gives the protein CASSTGTVGQPQHF.

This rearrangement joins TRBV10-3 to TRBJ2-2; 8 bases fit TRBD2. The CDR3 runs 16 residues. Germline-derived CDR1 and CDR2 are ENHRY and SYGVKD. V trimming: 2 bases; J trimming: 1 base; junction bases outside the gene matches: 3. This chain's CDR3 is CAISEKSGRNTGELFF. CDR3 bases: TGTGCCATCAGTGAGAAAAGCGGGAGGAACACCGGGGAGCTGTTTTTT.

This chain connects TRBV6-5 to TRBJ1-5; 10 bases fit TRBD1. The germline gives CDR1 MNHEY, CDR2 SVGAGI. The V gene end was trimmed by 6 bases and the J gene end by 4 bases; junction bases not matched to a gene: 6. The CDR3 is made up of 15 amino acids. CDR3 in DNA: TGTGCCAGCAGCTCAGGACAGGGGGGAAATCAGCCCCAGCATTTT. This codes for CASSSGQGGNQPQHF.

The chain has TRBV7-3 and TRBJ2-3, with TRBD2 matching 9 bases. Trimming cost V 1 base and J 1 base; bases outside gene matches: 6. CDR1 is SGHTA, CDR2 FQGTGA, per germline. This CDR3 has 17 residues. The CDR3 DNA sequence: TGTGCCAGCAGCTTAAGTCTATTAGCGGGAGGCACAGATACGCAGTATTTT. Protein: CASSLSLLAGGTDTQYF.

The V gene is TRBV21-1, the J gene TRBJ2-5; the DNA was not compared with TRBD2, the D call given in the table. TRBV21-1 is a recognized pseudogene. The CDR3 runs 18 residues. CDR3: CASSKEWGVFRAQETQYF. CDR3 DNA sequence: TGTGCCAGCAGCAAAGAGTGGGGGGTGTTTAGGGCCCAAGAGACCCAGTACTTC.